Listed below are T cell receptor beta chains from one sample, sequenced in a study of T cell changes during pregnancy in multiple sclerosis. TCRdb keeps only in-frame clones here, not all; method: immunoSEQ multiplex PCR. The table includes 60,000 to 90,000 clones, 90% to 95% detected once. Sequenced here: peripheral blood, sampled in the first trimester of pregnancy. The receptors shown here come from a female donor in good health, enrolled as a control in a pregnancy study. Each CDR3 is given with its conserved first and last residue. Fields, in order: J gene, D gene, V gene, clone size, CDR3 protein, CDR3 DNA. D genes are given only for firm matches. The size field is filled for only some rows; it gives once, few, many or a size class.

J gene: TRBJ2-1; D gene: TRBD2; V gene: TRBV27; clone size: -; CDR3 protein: CASSTSVAGGPYFYNEQFF; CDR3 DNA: TGTGCCAGCAGTACCTCCGTAGCGGGAGGGCCTTATTTTTACAATGAGCAGTTCTTC
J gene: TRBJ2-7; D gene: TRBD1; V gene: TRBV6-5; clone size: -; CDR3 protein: CASSYSQFTGGYEQYF; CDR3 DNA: TGTGCCAGCAGTTACTCCCAATTTACAGGGGGCTACGAGCAGTACTTC
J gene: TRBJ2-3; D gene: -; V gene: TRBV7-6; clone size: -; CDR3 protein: CASSLKFRGTDTQYF; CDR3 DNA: TGTGCCAGCAGCTTAAAATTCCGGGGCACAGATACGCAGTATTTT
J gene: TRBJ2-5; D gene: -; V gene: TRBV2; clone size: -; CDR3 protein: CASRTTGNFQETQYF; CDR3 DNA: TGTGCCAGCAGGACAACCGGGAATTTCCAAGAGACCCAGTACTTC
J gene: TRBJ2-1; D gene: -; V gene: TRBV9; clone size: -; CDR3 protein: CASSADPSLYNEQFF; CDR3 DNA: TGTGCCAGCAGCGCCGACCCTAGCTTGTACAATGAGCAGTTCTTC
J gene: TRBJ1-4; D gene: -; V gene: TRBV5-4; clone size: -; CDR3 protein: CASSLGSEKLFF; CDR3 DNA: TGTGCCAGCAGCTTGGGGAGTGAAAAACTGTTTTTT
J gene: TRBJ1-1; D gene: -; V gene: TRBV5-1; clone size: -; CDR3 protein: CASSLGAGGRVNTEAFF; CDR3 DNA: TGCGCCAGCAGCTTGGGGGCCGGGGGGCGGGTGAACACTGAAGCTTTCTTT
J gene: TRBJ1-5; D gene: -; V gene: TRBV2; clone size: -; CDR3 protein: CASSEVRGYQPQHF; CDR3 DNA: TGTGCCAGCAGTGAAGTACGAGGATATCAGCCCCAGCATTTT
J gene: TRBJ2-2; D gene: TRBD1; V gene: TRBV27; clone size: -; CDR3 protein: CASSWTGDTGELFF; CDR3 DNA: TGTGCCAGCAGTTGGACAGGGGACACCGGGGAGCTGTTTTTT
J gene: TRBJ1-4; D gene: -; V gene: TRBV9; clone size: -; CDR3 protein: CASSVGLGGFGKLFF; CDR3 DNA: TGTGCCAGCAGCGTAGGGCTGGGGGGGTTCGGAAAACTGTTTTTT
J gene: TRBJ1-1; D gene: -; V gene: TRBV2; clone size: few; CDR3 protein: CASSGGPGTEAFF; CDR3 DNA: TGTGCCAGCAGTGGGGGGCCCGGAACTGAAGCTTTCTTT
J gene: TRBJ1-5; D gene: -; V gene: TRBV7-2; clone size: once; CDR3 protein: CASSPKNQPQHF; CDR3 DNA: TGTGCCAGCAGCCCTAAGAATCAGCCCCAGCATTTT
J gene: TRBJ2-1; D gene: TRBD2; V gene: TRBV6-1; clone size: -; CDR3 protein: CASSDPTSGGHNEQFF; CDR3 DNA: TGTGCCAGCAGTGACCCGACTAGCGGGGGACACAATGAGCAGTTCTTC
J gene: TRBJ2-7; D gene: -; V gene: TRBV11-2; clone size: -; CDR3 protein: CASSLGNKYEQYF; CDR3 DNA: TGTGCCAGCAGCTTAGGAAACAAGTATGAGCAGTACTTC
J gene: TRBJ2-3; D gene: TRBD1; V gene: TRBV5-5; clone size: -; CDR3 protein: CASSHADRGGTDTQYF; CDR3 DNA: TGTGCCAGCAGCCACGCGGACAGGGGGGGAACAGATACGCAGTATTTT
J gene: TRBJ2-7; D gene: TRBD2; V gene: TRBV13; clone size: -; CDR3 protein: CASTLGVLAGAQSYEQYF; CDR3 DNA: TGTGCCAGCACCCTAGGGGTACTAGCGGGAGCCCAATCCTACGAGCAGTACTTC
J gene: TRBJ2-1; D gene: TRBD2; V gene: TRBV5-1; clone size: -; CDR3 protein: CASTLGGLAGEHEQFF; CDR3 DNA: TGCGCCAGCACCTTGGGGGGACTAGCGGGAGAGCATGAGCAGTTCTTC
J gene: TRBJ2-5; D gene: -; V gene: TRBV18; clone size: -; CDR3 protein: CASSPSSAGLGETQYF; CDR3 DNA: TGTGCCAGCTCACCATCGTCGGCGGGATTAGGGGAGACCCAGTACTTC
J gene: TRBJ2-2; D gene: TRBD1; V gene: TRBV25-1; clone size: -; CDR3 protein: CASSDPTGTGGTGELFF; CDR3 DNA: TGTGCCAGCAGTGATCCGACCGGGACAGGGGGCACCGGGGAGCTGTTTTTT
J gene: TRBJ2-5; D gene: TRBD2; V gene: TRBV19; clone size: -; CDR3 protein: CASSIGSSGAETQYF; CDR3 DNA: TGTGCCAGTAGTATAGGAAGCAGCGGGGCGGAGACCCAGTACTTC
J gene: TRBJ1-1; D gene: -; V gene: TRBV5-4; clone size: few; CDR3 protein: CASSLEASNTEAFF; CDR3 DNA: TGTGCCAGCAGCTTGGAAGCAAGCAACACTGAAGCTTTCTTT
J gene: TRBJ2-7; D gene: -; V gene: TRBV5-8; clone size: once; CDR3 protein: CASSLARSSYEQYF; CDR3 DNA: TGTGCCAGCAGCTTAGCGCGGAGCTCCTACGAGCAGTACTTC
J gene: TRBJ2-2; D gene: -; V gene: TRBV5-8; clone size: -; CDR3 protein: CASHPFGSRNTGELFF; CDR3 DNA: TGTGCCAGCCACCCCTTCGGATCTAGGAACACCGGGGAGCTGTTTTTT
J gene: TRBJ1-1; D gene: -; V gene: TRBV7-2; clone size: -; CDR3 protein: CASSSPFGLMNTEAFF; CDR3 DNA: TGTGCCAGCAGCTCCCCCTTTGGCCTCATGAACACTGAAGCTTTCTTT
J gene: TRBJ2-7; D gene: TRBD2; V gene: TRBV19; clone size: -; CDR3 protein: CASRASGTYEQYF; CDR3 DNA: TGTGCCAGTAGGGCTAGCGGGACCTACGAGCAGTACTTC
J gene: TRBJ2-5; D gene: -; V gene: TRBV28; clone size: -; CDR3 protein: CASRLGRTDQETQYF; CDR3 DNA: TGTGCCAGCAGATTAGGGAGGACGGATCAAGAGACCCAGTACTTC
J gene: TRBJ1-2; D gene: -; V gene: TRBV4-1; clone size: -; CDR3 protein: CASSQDVGAFYGYTF; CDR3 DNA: TGCGCCAGCAGCCAAGATGTGGGGGCTTTCTATGGCTACACCTTC
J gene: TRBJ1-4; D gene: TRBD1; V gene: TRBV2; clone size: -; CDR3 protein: CAKQSGTGGDEKLFF; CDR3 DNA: TGTGCCAAACAATCCGGGACAGGGGGCGATGAAAAACTGTTTTTT
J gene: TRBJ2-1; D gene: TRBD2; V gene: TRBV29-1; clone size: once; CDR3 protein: CSIAGTSGGKRSYNEQFF; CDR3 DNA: TGCAGCATCGCTGGGACTAGCGGGGGCAAAAGGTCCTACAATGAGCAGTTCTTC
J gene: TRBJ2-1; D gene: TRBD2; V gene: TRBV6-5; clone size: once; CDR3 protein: CASRGAGLGIGEQFF; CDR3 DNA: TGTGCCAGCAGGGGAGCGGGGCTAGGGATAGGCGAGCAGTTCTTC
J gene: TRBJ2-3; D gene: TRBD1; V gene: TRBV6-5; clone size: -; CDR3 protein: CASSYRTGNTDTQYF; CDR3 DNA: TGTGCCAGCAGTTACCGGACAGGGAACACAGATACGCAGTATTTT
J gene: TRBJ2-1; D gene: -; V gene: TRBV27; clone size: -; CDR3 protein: CASRLDTAGLYNEQFF; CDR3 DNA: TGTGCCAGCCGACTCGACACGGCGGGGCTGTACAATGAGCAGTTCTTC
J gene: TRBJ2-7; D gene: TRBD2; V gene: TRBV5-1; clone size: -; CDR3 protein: CASSLGLAGTSYEQYF; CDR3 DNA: TGCGCCAGCAGCTTGGGACTAGCGGGGACCTCCTACGAGCAGTACTTC
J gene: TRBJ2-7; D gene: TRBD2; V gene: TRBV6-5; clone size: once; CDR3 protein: CASGTSSYEQYF; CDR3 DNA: TGTGCCAGCGGGACTAGCAGCTACGAGCAGTACTTC
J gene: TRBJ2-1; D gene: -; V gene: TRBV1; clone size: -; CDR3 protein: CTSSQEVGAPHSYNEQFF; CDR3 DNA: TGCACCAGCAGCCAAGAAGTTGGGGCTCCACATTCCTACAATGAGCAGTTCTTC
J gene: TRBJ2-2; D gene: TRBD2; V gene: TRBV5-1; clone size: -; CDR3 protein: CASRSLAGDTGELFF; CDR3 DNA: TGCGCCAGCAGGTCACTAGCGGGAGACACCGGGGAGCTGTTTTTT
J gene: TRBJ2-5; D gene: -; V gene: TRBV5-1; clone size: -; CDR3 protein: CASKLVREETQYF; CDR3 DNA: TGCGCCAGCAAGCTAGTAAGAGAGGAGACCCAGTACTTC
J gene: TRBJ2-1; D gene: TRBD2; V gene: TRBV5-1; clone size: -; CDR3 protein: CASSDSGGYNEQFF; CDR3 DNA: TGCGCCAGCAGTGATAGCGGGGGCTACAATGAGCAGTTCTTC
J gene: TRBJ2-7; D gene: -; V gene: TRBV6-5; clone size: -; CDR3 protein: CASSYGQGQGREQYF; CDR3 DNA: TGTGCCAGCAGTTACGGTCAGGGACAAGGCCGCGAGCAGTACTTC
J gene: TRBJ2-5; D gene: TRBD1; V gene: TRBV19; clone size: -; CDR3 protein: CASSIDRAKTQYF; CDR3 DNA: TGTGCCAGTAGTATTGACAGGGCGAAGACCCAGTACTTC
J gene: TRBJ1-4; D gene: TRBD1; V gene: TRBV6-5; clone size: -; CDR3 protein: CASSYSTGTGNEKLFF; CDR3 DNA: TGTGCCAGCAGTTACTCGACCGGGACAGGAAATGAAAAACTGTTTTTT
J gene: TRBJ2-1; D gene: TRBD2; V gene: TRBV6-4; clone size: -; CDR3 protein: CASSVGGEYNEQFF; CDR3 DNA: TGTGCCAGCAGTGTCGGGGGGGAGTACAATGAGCAGTTCTTC
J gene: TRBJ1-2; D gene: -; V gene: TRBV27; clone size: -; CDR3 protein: CASSLSVDSNDYTF; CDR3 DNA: TGTGCCAGCAGTTTATCGGTCGACAGTAACGACTACACCTTC
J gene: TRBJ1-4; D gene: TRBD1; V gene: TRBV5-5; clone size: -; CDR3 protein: CASSLVPGGDEKLFF; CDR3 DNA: TGTGCCAGCAGCTTGGTGCCAGGGGGAGATGAAAAACTGTTTTTT
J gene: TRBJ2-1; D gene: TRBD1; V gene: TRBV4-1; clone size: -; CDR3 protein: CASSQGRQGIYNEQFF; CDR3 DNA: TGCGCCAGCAGCCAGGGACGACAGGGGATTTACAATGAGCAGTTCTTC
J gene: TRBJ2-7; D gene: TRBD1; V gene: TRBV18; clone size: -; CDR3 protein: CASSADRDYEQYF; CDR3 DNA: TGTGCCAGCTCAGCCGACAGGGACTACGAGCAGTACTTC
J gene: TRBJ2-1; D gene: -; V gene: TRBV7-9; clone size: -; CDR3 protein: CASSFIAYDEQFF; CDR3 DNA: TGTGCCAGCAGTTTTATAGCGTACGATGAGCAGTTCTTC
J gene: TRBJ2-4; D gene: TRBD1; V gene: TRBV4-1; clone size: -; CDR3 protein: CASSQVWGQRNIQYF; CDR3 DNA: TGCGCCAGCAGCCAAGTCTGGGGACAGAGAAACATTCAGTACTTC
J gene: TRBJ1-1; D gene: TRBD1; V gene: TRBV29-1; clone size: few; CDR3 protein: CSVDIQGAEAFF; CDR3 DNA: TGCAGCGTTGACATACAGGGGGCTGAAGCTTTCTTT
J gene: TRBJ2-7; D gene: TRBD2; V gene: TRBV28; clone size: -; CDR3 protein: CASSLGTSGLYEQYF; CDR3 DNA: TGTGCCAGCAGTTTAGGGACTAGCGGGCTCTACGAGCAGTACTTC
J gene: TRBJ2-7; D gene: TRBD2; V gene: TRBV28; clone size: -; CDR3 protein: CASRGAGGGVEQYF; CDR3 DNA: TGTGCCAGCAGGGGGGCGGGAGGAGGTGTAGAGCAGTACTTC
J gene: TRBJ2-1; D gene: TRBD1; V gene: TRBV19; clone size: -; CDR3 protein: CASRTGSSSSYNEQFF; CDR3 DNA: TGTGCCAGTAGGACAGGGTCTAGTTCATCCTACAATGAGCAGTTCTTC